This T cell receptor (beta chain) was recovered during a study of blood T cells in healthy people across ages. Alongside a J-beta primer mix, a sample-barcoded 5' primer served in a second PCR lasting roughly 7 to 12 cycles. One entry per CDR3 protein, called by TCRdb with MiXCR from the 5' RACE reads. Counted here are about 800,000 distinct CDR3 sequences, around 45% occurring once; the ten biggest clones make up roughly 20%. Points on this clonotype: The antigen is unknown.

V was cut by 1 base and J by 5 bases, with 8 bases left in between. Germline assignment: CDR1 SGHVS and CDR2 FNYEAQ. The CDR3 is 13 residues long. Notes on the study in general: Older individuals had lower TCR beta diversity per million T cells (the decline was roughly linear). Greater diversity and more naive CD4+ cells were seen in long-lived donors than in aged donors. Diversity figures based on one million T cells were deemed too low.

J is TRBJ1-1 and V is TRBV7-6, with D tentatively TRBD1 (5 bases). The specimen sequenced was blood. The sequence came from a man older than 75 in good health. Written as DNA, the CDR3 is TGTGCCAGCAGCTTAGAGGGGAAGACTGAAGCTTTCTTT. Its translation: CASSLEGKTEAFF. Filled out from reference TRBV7-6 and TRBJ1-1, the complete variable domain reads GAGVSQSPRYKVTKRGQDVALRCDPISGHVSLYWYRQALGQGPEFLTYFNYEAQQDKSGLPNDRFSAERPEGSISTLTIQRTEQRDSAMYRCASSLEGKTEAFFGQGTRLTVV.